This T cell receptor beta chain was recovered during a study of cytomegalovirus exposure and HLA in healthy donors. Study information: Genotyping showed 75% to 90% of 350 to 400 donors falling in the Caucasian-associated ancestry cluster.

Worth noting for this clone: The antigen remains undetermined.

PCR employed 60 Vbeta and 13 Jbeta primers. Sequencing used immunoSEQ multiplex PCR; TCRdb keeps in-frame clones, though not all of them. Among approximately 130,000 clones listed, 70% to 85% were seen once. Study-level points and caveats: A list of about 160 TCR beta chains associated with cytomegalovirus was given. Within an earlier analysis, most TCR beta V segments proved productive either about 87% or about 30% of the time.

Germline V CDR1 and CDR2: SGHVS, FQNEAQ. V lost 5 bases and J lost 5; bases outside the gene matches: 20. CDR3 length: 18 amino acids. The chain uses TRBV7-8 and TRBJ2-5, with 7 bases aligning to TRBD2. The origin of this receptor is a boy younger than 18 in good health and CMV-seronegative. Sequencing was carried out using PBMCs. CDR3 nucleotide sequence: TGTGCCAGCAGCCAATCTCCATTGCGGGAGCGGGGTATGGAGACCCAGTACTTC. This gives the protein CASSQSPLRERGMETQYF.